This TCR beta chain comes out of a study of human T cells and chemical hapten exposure. As for the study in general: Variability of per-sample TCR yields stemmed mainly from small differences in pooled library volume. Study-level results: Those TCRs sitting above 1 in 1000 frequency stayed the same with DPC sensitization. A positive correlation with patch test score was found for PT1 expanded TCR counts.

Time point given: patch test 3, about 24 weeks after DPC sensitization. Treatment indicated: therapeutic diphenylcyclopropenone sensitization with weekly scalp DPC. The total RNA was obtained from whole blood that was not fractionated. Germline V gene lookup returns CDR1 SGHDT and CDR2 YYEEEE. The CDR3 spans 13 residues. Trimming took 4 bases from V and 4 from J, leaving 9 bases between them. In this sample, this clonotype turned up a few times. No antigen is known for it. TCRdb independently ran MiXCR on the RACE reads; one entry per CDR3 protein. The sample consists of roughly 130,000 distinct CDR3 sequences, 11% of them appearing once.

The sample in question was whole blood, obtained in connection with sensitization to the hapten diphenylcyclopropenone (DPC). This TCR was sampled from a woman between 45 and 65 years old with alopecia areata. Some clones in this sample may be carry-over from other donors' samples. The V gene is TRBV5-6, the J gene TRBJ2-1; D perhaps matches TRBD1 (6 bases). CDR3 sequence reads: CASSRGTYNEQFF. CDR3 DNA: TGTGCCAGCAGCAGAGGGACATACAATGAGCAGTTCTTC.